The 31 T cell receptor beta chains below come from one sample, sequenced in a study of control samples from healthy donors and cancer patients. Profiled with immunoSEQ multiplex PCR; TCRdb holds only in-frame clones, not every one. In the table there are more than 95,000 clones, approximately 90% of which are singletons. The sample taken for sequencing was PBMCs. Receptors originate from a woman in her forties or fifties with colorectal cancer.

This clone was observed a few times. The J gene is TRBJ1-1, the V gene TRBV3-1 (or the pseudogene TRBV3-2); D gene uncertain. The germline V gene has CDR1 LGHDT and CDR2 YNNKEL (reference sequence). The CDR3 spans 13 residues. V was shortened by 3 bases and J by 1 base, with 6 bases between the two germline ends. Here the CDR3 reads CASSQNGNTEAFF. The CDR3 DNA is TGTGCCAGCAGCCAGAATGGGAACACTGAAGCTTTCTTT.

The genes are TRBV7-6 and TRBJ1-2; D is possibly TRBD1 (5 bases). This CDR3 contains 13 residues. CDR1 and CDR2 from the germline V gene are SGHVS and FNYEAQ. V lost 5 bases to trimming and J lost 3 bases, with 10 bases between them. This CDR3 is CASSLGPHYGYTF. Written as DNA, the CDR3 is TGTGCCAGCAGCCTGGGACCGCACTATGGCTACACCTTC.

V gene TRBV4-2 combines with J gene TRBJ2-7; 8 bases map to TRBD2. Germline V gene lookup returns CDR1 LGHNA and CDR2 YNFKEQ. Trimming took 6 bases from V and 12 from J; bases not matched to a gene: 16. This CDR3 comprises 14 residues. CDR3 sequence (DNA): TGTGCCAGCAGACCTACACTACAAGCGGGAGTCCTGTACTTC. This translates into CASRPTLQAGVLYF.

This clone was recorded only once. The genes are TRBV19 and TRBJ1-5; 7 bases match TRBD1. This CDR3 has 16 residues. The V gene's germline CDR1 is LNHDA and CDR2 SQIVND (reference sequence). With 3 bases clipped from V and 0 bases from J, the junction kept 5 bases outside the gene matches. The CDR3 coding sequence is TGTGCCAGTAGTATGGACCAGGGGGATAGCAATCAGCCCCAGCATTTT. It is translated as CASSMDQGDSNQPQHF. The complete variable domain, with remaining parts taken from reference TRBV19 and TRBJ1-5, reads DGGITQSPKYLFRKEGQNVTLSCEQNLNHDAMYWYRQDPGQGLRLIYYSQIVNDFQKGDIAEGYSVSREKKESFPLTVTSAQKNPTAFYLCASSMDQGDSNQPQHFGDGTRLSIL.

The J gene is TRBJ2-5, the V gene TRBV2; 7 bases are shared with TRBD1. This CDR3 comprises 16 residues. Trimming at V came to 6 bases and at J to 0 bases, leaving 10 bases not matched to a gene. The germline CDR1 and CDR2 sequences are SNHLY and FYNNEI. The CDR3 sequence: CASRHIGTANQETQYF. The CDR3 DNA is TGTGCCAGCAGACACATTGGGACAGCAAACCAAGAGACCCAGTACTTC.

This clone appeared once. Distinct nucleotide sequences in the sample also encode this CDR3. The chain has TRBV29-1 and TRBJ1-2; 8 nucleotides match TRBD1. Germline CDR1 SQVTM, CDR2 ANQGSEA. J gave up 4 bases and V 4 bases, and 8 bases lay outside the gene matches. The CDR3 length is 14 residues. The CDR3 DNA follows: TGCAGCGTTGCCCCGACAGGGGCCGGCTATGGCTACACCTTC. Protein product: CSVAPTGAGYGYTF.

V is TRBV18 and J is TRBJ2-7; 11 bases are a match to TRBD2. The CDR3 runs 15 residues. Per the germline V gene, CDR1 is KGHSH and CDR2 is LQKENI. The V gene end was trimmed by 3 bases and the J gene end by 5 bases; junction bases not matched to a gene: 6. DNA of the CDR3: TGTGCCAGCTCACCGGGGGGACTAGCGGAGGACGAGCAGTACTTC. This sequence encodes CASSPGGLAEDEQYF.

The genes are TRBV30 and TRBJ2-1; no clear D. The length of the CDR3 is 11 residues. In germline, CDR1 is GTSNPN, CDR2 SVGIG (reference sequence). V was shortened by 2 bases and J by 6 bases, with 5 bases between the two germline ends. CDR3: CAWSSINEQFF. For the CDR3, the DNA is TGTGCCTGGAGTTCGATCAATGAGCAGTTCTTC.

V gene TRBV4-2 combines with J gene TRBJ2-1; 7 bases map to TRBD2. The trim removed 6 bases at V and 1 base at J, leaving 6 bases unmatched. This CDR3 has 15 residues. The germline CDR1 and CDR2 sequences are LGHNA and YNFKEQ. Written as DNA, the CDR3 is TGTGCCAGCAGACCCAGCGGGATGTCCTACAATGAGCAGTTCTTC. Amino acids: CASRPSGMSYNEQFF.

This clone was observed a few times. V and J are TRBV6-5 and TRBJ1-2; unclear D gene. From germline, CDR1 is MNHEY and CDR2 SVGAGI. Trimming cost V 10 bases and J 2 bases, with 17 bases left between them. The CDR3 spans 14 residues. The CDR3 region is CATWDQRTNYGYTF. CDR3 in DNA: TGTGCCACATGGGATCAGAGGACCAACTATGGCTACACCTTC.

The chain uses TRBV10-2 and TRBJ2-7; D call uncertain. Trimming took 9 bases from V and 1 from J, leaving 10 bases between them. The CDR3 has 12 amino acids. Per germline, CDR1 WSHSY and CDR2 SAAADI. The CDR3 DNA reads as TGCGCCAGTTCGGACGTATCCTACGAGCAGTACTTC. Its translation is CASSDVSYEQYF.

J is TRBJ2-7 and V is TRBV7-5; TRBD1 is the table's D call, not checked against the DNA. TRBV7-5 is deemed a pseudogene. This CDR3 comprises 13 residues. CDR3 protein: CVRRAGTAYEQYF. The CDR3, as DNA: TGTGTCAGAAGGGCAGGGACAGCCTACGAGCAGTACTTC.

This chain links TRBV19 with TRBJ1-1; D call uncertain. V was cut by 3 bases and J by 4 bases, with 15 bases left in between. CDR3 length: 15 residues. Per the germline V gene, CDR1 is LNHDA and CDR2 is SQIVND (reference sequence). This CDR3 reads CASSIRGLRGTEAFF. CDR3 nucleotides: TGTGCCAGTAGTATCCGCGGTTTACGCGGCACTGAAGCTTTCTTT. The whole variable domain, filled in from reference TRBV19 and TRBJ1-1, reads DGGITQSPKYLFRKEGQNVTLSCEQNLNHDAMYWYRQDPGQGLRLIYYSQIVNDFQKGDIAEGYSVSREKKESFPLTVTSAQKNPTAFYLCASSIRGLRGTEAFFGQGTRLTVV.

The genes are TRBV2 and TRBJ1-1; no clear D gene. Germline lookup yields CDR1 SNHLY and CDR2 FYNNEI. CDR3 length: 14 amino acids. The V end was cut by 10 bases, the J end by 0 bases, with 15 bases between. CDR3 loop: CANTKEILNTEAFF. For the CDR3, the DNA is TGTGCCAACACTAAAGAAATTCTGAACACTGAAGCTTTCTTT.

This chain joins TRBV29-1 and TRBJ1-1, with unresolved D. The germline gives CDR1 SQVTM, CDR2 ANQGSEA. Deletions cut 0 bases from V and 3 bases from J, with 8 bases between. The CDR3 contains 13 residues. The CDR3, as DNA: TGCAGCGTTGAAGACGGGGATTACACTGAAGCTTTCTTT. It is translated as CSVEDGDYTEAFF.

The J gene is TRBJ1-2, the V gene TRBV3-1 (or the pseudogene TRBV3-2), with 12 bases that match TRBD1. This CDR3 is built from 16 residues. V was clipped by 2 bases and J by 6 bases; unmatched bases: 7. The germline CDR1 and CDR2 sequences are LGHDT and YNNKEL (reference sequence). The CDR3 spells CASSQRGTGGFHGYTF. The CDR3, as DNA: TGTGCCAGCAGCCAACGCGGGACAGGGGGCTTCCATGGCTACACCTTC.

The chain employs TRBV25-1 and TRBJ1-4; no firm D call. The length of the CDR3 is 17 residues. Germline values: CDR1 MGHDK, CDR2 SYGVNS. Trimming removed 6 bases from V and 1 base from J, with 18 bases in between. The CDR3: CASRGYTRELTNEKLFF. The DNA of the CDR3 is TGTGCCAGCAGGGGCTACACAAGGGAGTTAACTAATGAAAAACTGTTTTTT.

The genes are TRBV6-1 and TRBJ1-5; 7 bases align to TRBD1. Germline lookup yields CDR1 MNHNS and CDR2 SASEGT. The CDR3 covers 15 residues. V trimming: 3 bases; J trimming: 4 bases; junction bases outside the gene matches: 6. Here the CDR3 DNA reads TGTGCCAGCAGTGAGACAGGGATGAGAAATCAGCCCCAGCATTTT. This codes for CASSETGMRNQPQHF.

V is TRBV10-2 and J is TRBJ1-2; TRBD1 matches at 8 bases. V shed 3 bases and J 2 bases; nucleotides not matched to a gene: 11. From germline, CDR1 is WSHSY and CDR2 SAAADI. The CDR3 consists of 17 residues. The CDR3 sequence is CASSDPWTGKKNYGYTF. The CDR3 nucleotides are TGCGCCAGCAGTGACCCGTGGACAGGGAAGAAAAACTATGGCTACACCTTC.

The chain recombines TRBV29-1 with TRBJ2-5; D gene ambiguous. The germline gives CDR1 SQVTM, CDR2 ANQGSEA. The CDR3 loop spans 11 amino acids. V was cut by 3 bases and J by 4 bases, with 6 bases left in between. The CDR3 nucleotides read TGCAGCGTTGAGCAGGCAGAGACCCAGTACTTC. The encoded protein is CSVEQAETQYF. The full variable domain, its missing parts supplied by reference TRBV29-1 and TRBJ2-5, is SAVISQKPSRDICQRGTSLTIQCQVDSQVTMMFWYRQQPGQSLTLIATANQGSEATYESGFVIDKFPISRPNLTFSTLTVSNMSPEDSSIYLCSVEQAETQYFGPGTRLLVL.

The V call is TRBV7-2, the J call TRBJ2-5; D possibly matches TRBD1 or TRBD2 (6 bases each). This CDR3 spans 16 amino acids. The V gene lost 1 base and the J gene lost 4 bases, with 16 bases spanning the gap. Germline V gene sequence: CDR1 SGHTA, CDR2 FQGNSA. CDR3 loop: CASSLGGRGLGETQYF. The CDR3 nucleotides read TGTGCCAGCAGCTTAGGAGGTCGGGGGCTTGGAGAGACCCAGTACTTC.

CDR3 in amino acids: CATSRDGVEKETQYF. The CDR3 DNA is TGTGCCACCAGCAGAGATGGGGTAGAAAAAGAGACCCAGTACTTC. This chain links TRBV15 with TRBJ2-5; D not resolved. The CDR3 is 15 amino acids. V was trimmed by 0 bases and J by 3 bases, leaving 11 bases between them. Germline V lookup: CDR1 LNHNV, CDR2 YYDKDF (reference sequence).

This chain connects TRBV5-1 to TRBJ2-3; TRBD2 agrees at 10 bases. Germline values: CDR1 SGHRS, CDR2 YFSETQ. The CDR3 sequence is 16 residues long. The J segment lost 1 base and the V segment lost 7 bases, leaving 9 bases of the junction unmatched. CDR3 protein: CASYNPLAGGTDTQYF. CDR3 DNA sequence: TGCGCCAGCTACAACCCCCTAGCGGGGGGCACAGATACGCAGTATTTT. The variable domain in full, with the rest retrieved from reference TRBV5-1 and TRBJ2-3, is KAGVTQTPRYLIKTRGQQVTLSCSPISGHRSVSWYQQTPGQGLQFLFEYFSETQRNKGNFPGRFSGRQFSNSRSEMNVSTLELGDSALYLCASYNPLAGGTDTQYFGPGTRLTVL.

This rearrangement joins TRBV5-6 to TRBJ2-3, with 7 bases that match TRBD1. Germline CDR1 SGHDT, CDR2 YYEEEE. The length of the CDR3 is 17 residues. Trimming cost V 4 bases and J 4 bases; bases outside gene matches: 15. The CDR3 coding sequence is TGTGCCAGCAGCCCGGAGAGAACAGGGGCGATATCAGATACGCAGTATTTT. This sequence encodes CASSPERTGAISDTQYF.

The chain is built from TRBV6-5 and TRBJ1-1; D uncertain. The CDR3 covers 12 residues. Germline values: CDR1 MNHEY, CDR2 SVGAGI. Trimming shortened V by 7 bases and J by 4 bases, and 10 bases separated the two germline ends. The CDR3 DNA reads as TGTGCCAGCATAAGGGCGGGCACTGAAGCTTTCTTT. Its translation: CASIRAGTEAFF.

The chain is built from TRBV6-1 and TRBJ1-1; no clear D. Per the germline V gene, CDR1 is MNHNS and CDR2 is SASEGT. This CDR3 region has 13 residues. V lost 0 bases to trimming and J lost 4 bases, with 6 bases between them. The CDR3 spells CASSEAPVTEAFF. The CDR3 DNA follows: TGTGCCAGCAGTGAAGCGCCGGTCACTGAAGCTTTCTTT.

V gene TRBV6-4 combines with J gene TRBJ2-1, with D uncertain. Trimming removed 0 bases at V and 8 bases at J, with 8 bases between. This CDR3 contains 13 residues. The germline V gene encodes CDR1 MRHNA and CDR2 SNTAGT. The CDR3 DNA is TGTGCCAGCAGTGACTCAGGGTGGGATGAGCAGTTCTTC. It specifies CASSDSGWDEQFF.

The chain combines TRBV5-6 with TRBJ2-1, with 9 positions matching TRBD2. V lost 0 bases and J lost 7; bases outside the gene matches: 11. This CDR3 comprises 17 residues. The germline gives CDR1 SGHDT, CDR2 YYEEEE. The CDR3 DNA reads TGTGCCAGCAGCTTGGCGGGGGGCGGGAGGGCCGGTAATGAGCAGTTCTTC. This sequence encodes CASSLAGGGRAGNEQFF.

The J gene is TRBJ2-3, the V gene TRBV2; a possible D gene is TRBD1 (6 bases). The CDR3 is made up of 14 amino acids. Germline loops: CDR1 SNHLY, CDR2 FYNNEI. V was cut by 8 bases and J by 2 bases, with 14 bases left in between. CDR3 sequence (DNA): TGTGCCAGCCAAACAGGGTCCGTCACAGATACGCAGTATTTT. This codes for CASQTGSVTDTQYF.

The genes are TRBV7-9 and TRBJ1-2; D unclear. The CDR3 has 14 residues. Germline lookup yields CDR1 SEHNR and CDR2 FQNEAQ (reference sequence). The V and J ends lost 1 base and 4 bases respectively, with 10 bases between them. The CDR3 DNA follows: TGTGCCAGCAGCTTAGAGGCGGGAACCTATGGCTACACCTTC. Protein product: CASSLEAGTYGYTF.

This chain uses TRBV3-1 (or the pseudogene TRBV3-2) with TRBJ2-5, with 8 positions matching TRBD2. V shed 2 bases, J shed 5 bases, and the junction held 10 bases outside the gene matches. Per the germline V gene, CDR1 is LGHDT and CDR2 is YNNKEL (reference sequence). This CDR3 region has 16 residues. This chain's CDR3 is CASSQQTSGGGETQYF. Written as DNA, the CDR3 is TGTGCCAGCAGCCAACAAACTAGCGGAGGGGGGGAGACCCAGTACTTC.